Below are 26 T cell receptor beta chains sequenced from a single sample in a study of blood T cells in healthy people across ages (dated by TCRdb to between 2015 and 2017). Library prep was done by 5' RACE. The reads were generated on an Illumina HiSeq 2500. A second PCR of about 6 to 12 cycles was performed with a sample-barcoded 5' primer and a J-beta primer mix. The public reads were quality trimmed at Q25 with fastp and then assembled into clones with MiXCR by TCRdb, keeping productive beta chains. Each CDR3 protein appears once, grouped with its most common genes and DNA. The sample has 800,000 to 1,300,000 distinct CDR3 sequences on record, approximately 25% of them singletons. Clones ranked in the top ten supply 0.65% to 0.75% of the sample. A further study also used this sample, focusing on T cells of mothers and their children.

The specimen was blood. These receptors all stem from a girl aged 2-9 years in good health.

The chain carries TRBV12-5 and TRBJ2-3; D gene unclear. CDR1 and CDR2 (germline): LGHNT, FRNRAP. This CDR3 is 12 amino acids long. Trimming removed 2 bases from V and 4 bases from J, with 4 bases in between. The CDR3 bases are TGTGCTAGTGGTTTGCTTGCAGATACGCAGTATTTT. This gives the protein CASGLLADTQYF.

The chain couples TRBV12-3 or TRBV12-4 to TRBJ1-2, with a tentative D call TRBD1 (5 bases). The CDR3 is 12 residues long. V lost 10 bases and J 4 bases, leaving 13 bases between the germline ends. CDR3 DNA: TGTGCCACTCTGGGGGAGAGCTATGGCTACACCTTC. Translation: CATLGESYGYTF.

The gene calls are TRBV20-1 and TRBJ2-5, with D perhaps TRBD1 (6 bases). The CDR3 consists of 14 residues. Germline V lookup: CDR1 DFQATT, CDR2 SNEGSKA (reference sequence). Trimming shortened V by 4 bases and J by 2 bases, and 14 bases separated the two germline ends. This CDR3 reads CSANRGTKQETQYF. CDR3 in DNA: TGCAGTGCTAATAGGGGGACCAAACAAGAGACCCAGTACTTC.

V is TRBV9 and J is TRBJ2-7; D ambiguous. The length of the CDR3 is 14 residues. Germline V gene data show CDR1 as SGDLS and CDR2 as YYNGEE. Trimming left V 0 bases short and J 2 bases short, with 9 bases between. CDR3 DNA: TGTGCCAGCAGCGTAGGAGCTCTGACCTACGAGCAGTACTTC. It is translated as CASSVGALTYEQYF.

The chain joins TRBV3-1 to TRBJ2-3, with D unresolved. In germline, CDR1 is LGHDT, CDR2 YNNKEL (reference sequence). This CDR3 spans 15 amino acids. The V end lost 5 bases, the J end lost 0 bases, and 12 bases lay between the germline ends. Here the CDR3 reads CASSGVTASTDTQYF. Written as DNA, the CDR3 is TGTGCCAGCAGCGGGGTTACGGCCAGCACAGATACGCAGTATTTT.

This clonotype has a handful of counts. This sequence joins TRBV6-1 and TRBJ1-1; D call uncertain. Trimming removed 2 bases at V and 1 base at J, with 11 bases between. The germline V gene encodes CDR1 MNHNS and CDR2 SASEGT. CDR3 length: 15 residues. This CDR3 reads CASSEIVWRNTEAFF. The CDR3 coding sequence is TGTGCCAGCAGTGAAATCGTTTGGAGGAACACTGAAGCTTTCTTT.

The chain combines TRBV7-9 with TRBJ2-1, with D hard to call. The CDR3 consists of 16 residues. In germline, CDR1 is SEHNR, CDR2 FQNEAQ (reference sequence). Between the trimmed V and J ends, which lost 2 bases and 1 base, there was a span of 12 bases. The DNA of the CDR3 is TGTGCCAGCAGCTTATACGGCTGGGTATCCTACAATGAGCAGTTCTTC. The encoded protein is CASSLYGWVSYNEQFF.

This clonotype was counted between two and nine times. The chain links TRBV7-9 to TRBJ2-5; possibly TRBD2 for D (5 bases). The CDR3 length is 13 residues. From germline, CDR1 is SEHNR and CDR2 FQNEAQ (reference sequence). Trimming removed 5 bases from V and 7 bases from J, with 14 bases in between. The CDR3 reads CASSHGPEGTQYF. The CDR3, as DNA: TGTGCCAGCAGCCACGGCCCTGAGGGGACCCAGTACTTC. The whole variable domain, filled in from reference TRBV7-9 and TRBJ2-5, reads DTGVSQNPRHKITKRGQNVTFRCDPISEHNRLYWYRQTLGQGPEFLTYFQNEAQLEKSRLLSDRFSAERPKGSFSTLEIQRTEQGDSAMYLCASSHGPEGTQYFGPGTRLLVL.

The chain is built from TRBV10-3 and TRBJ2-1; TRBD2 matches at 9 bases. CDR1 ENHRY and CDR2 SYGVKD come from the germline V gene. The CDR3 contains 15 residues. Trimming took 5 bases from V and 7 from J; bases not matched to a gene: 9. This CDR3 is CAISRGALAGNEQFF. The CDR3 bases are TGTGCCATCAGTCGCGGGGCTCTAGCGGGGAATGAGCAGTTCTTC.

The chain is built from TRBV28 and TRBJ1-1; a possible D gene is TRBD1 (6 bases). Trimming cost V 6 bases and J 0 bases, with 14 bases left between them. This CDR3 region has 15 residues. Germline V gene data show CDR1 as MDHEN and CDR2 as SYDVKM. CDR3 nucleotides: TGTGCCAGCAGCCATCGTGGACAGATGAACACTGAAGCTTTCTTT. It translates to CASSHRGQMNTEAFF. The whole variable domain, remainder taken from reference TRBV28 and TRBJ1-1, is DVKVTQSSRYLVKRTGEKVFLECVQDMDHENMFWYRQDPGLGLRLIYFSYDVKMKEKGDIPEGYSVSREKKERFSLILESASTNQTSMYLCASSHRGQMNTEAFFGQGTRLTVV.

The rearrangement uses TRBV7-8 and TRBJ2-6; 9 bases align to TRBD1. Germline assignment: CDR1 SGHVS and CDR2 FQNEAQ. The CDR3 loop spans 15 amino acids. The CDR3 spells CAWTGEISGANVLTF. The CDR3 coding sequence is TGTGCGTGGACAGGGGAGATCTCTGGGGCCAACGTCCTGACTTTC.

The chain links TRBV6-2 or TRBV6-3 to TRBJ2-7; TRBD2 matches 14 bases. Trimming at V came to 7 bases and at J to 0 bases, leaving 11 bases not matched to a gene. This CDR3 has 18 residues. Germline CDR1 reads MNHEY; CDR2 reads SVGEGT. In DNA, the CDR3 is TGTGCCAGCACCTTTCCGGGACTAGCGGGGGTGAGCTCCTACGAGCAGTACTTC. Translation gives CASTFPGLAGVSSYEQYF.

This sequence joins TRBV5-5 and TRBJ1-1; D gene ambiguous. The CDR3 is 13 amino acids. The germline V gene encodes CDR1 SGHKS and CDR2 YYEKEE (reference sequence). V was shortened by 2 bases and J by 5 bases, with 10 bases between the two germline ends. In DNA, the CDR3 is TGTGCCAGCAGCTTAGTAGGTTGGACTGAAGCTTTCTTT. It specifies CASSLVGWTEAFF.

The chain recombines TRBV5-1 with TRBJ1-4; D not certain. There are 16 residues in the CDR3. Germline CDR1 is SGHRS and CDR2 is YFSETQ. V shed 4 bases and J shed 6 bases, with 19 bases lying between them. The CDR3 here is CASSPRSSEMDEKLFF. DNA for the CDR3: TGCGCCAGCAGCCCTAGGTCGTCAGAAATGGATGAAAAACTGTTTTTT.

As concerns this clonotype: The germline gene is not matched at one end of the junction; a read error may be the cause. The chain combines TRBV27 with TRBJ2-1; tentatively, D is TRBD2 (6 bases). Per the germline V gene, CDR1 is MNHEY and CDR2 is SMNVEV (reference sequence). The CDR3 sequence is 16 residues long. In DNA form, the CDR3 reads TGTGCCAGCAGTTTTGTACCGGGGAGGTCCTACAATGAACAGTTCTTC. It yields the protein CASSFVPGRSYNEQFF.

The chain couples TRBV4-3 to TRBJ1-3, with a weak D call TRBD1 (5 bases). CDR1 is LGHNA, CDR2 YSLEER, per germline. This CDR3 has 18 residues. V dropped 3 bases and J dropped 0 bases, with 18 bases sitting between them. CDR3 residues: CASSQGPGVDVSGNTIYF. Written as DNA, the CDR3 is TGCGCCAGCAGCCAGGGACCGGGGGTCGACGTCTCTGGAAACACCATATATTTT.

This clonotype has a handful of counts. Since a much larger clone is just one base distant, this may be a read error. This chain joins TRBV25-1 and TRBJ2-1; maybe TRBD2 (5 bases). The V end was cut by 3 bases, the J end by 3 bases, with 15 bases between. The germline V gene encodes CDR1 MGHDK and CDR2 SYGVNS. The CDR3 sequence is 16 residues long. CDR3 in DNA: TGTGCCAGCAGTGACGGGGTTAGAGACCTCTACAATGAGCAGTTCTTC. Protein product: CASSDGVRDLYNEQFF.

This rearrangement joins TRBV5-5 to TRBJ2-3, with D possibly TRBD2 on 6 matching bases. Trimming removed 3 bases from V and 2 bases from J, with 13 bases in between. The V gene's germline CDR1 is SGHKS and CDR2 YYEKEE (reference sequence). This CDR3 contains 15 residues. CDR3 sequence: CASSSLIADTDTQYF. The CDR3, as DNA: TGTGCCAGCAGCTCTTTAATAGCGGACACAGATACGCAGTATTTT. Using reference TRBV5-5 and TRBJ2-3 for the parts outside the CDR3, the full variable domain is DAGVTQSPTHLIKTRGQQVTLRCSPISGHKSVSWYQQVLGQGPQFIFQYYEKEERGRGNFPDRFSARQFPNYSSELNVNALLLGDSALYLCASSSLIADTDTQYFGPGTRLTVL.

The chain has TRBV2 and TRBJ2-5; possibly TRBD2 for D (5 bases). The J call is in doubt because the DNA end fits TRBJ2-1 better. The V gene's germline CDR1 is SNHLY and CDR2 FYNNEI. The CDR3 runs 11 residues. The CDR3 is CASRGRDEQFF. CDR3 DNA sequence: TGTGCCAGCAGAGGGAGAGACGAGCAGTTCTTC.

This clonotype occurred a few times. The chain has TRBV12-3 or TRBV12-4 and TRBJ2-7, with 9 bases lining up with TRBD1. The CDR3 sequence is 19 residues long. V lost 5 bases to trimming and J lost 0 bases; unmatched junction nucleotides: 17. CDR3 bases: TGTGCCAGCAGTCCCCCCCGGACAGGGGTTGGGATTAGCTCCTACGAGCAGTACTTC. Translated: CASSPPRTGVGISSYEQYF.

This sequence joins TRBV12-3 or TRBV12-4 and TRBJ1-2; no definite D call. Between the trimmed V and J ends, which lost 5 bases and 13 bases, there was a span of 11 bases. This CDR3 contains 10 residues. CDR3 region: CASSATSCTF. CDR3 bases: TGTGCCAGCAGTGCGACCTCCTGCACCTTC.

This clonotype was detected ten times or more. J is TRBJ2-2 and V is TRBV7-3; D call uncertain. Germline-derived CDR1 and CDR2 are SGHTA and FQGTGA. CDR3 length: 14 amino acids. The germline V and J ends were trimmed by 2 bases and 4 bases, with 8 bases remaining between them. CDR3 sequence reads: CASSLEWGTGELFF. CDR3 DNA: TGTGCCAGCAGCTTAGAATGGGGCACCGGGGAGCTGTTTTTT. Drawing the rest from reference TRBV7-3 and TRBJ2-2, the complete variable domain is GAGVSQTPSNKVTEKGKYVELRCDPISGHTALYWYRQSLGQGPEFLIYFQGTGAADDSGLPNDRFFAVRPEGSVSTLKIQRTERGDSAVYLCASSLEWGTGELFFGEGSRLTVL.

The chain carries TRBV10-2 and TRBJ2-5; weak D call: TRBD1 (5 bases). The end of the DNA aligns better with TRBJ2-7, so the J call may be wrong. Per the germline V gene, CDR1 is WSHSY and CDR2 is SAAADI. CDR3 length equals 12 residues. CDR3 sequence (DNA): TGCGCCAGCGGTAGACAGTATTCCGAGCAGTACTTC. It translates to CASGRQYSEQYF.

The chain carries TRBV28 and TRBJ1-2, with D perhaps matching TRBD1 (5 bases). Germline-derived CDR1 and CDR2 are MDHEN and SYDVKM. CDR3 length: 17 amino acids. The V and J ends lost 2 bases and 3 bases respectively, with 19 bases between them. The CDR3 DNA reads as TGTGCCAGCAGTTTACCCACTACAGGTTACGAGGACTATGGCTACACCTTC. Protein: CASSLPTTGYEDYGYTF.

This clonotype was seen a handful of times. The junction departs from the called germline gene at one end, perhaps through a read error. V and J are TRBV6-5 and TRBJ2-1, with unresolved D. CDR1 is MNHEY, CDR2 SVGAGI, per germline. The CDR3 runs to 12 residues. The CDR3: CASSPTHNEQSF. The CDR3 nucleotides read TGTGCCAGCAGTCCCACCCACAATGAGCAGTCCTTC.

J is TRBJ2-5 and V is TRBV7-9, with D hard to call. Germline-derived CDR1 and CDR2 are SEHNR and FQNEAQ (reference sequence). With 1 base removed from V and 0 bases from J, the gap between germline ends came to 9 bases. This CDR3 has 15 residues. In nucleotides, the CDR3 is TGTGCCAGCAGCTTAGTCGGCAAATACCAAGAGACCCAGTACTTC. Amino acid sequence: CASSLVGKYQETQYF.